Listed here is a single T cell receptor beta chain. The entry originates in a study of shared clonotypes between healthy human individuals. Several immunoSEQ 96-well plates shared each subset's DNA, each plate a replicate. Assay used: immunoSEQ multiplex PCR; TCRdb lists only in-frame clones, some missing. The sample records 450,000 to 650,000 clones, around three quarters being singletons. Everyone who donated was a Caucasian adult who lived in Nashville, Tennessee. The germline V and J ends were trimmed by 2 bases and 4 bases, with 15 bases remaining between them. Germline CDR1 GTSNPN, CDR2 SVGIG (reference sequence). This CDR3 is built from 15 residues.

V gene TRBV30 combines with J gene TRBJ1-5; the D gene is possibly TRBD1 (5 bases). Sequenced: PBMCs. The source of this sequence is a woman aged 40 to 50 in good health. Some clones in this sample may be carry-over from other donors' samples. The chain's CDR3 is CAWSNRGIINQPQHF. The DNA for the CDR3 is TGTGCCTGGAGTAATCGGGGGATCATTAATCAGCCCCAGCATTTT. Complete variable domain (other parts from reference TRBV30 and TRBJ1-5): SQTIHQWPATLVQPVGSPLSLECTVEGTSNPNLYWYRQAAGRGLQLLFYSVGIGQISSEVPQNLSASRPQDRQFILSSKKLLLSDSGFYLCAWSNRGIINQPQHFGDGTRLSIL.